Below are 3 T cell receptor beta chains sequenced from a single sample in a study of blood T cell repertoires in COVID-19. Here immunoSEQ multiplex PCR was the method, and the copy in TCRdb shows in-frame clones only, minus some. The table records 200,000 to 250,000 clones, around 81% of them present only once. Sequencing was performed on peripheral blood. These TCRs come from a woman in her sixties or seventies with acute or convalescent COVID-19.

CDR3 DNA sequence: TGCGCCAGCAGCTTGTCAGGGGGCTCCGGGGAGCTGTTTTTT. Its translation: CASSLSGGSGELFF. The V gene is TRBV5-1, the J gene TRBJ2-2; the match to TRBD1 covers 8 bases. V lost 1 base, J lost 6 bases, and 2 bases stayed unmatched. The CDR3 is made up of 14 amino acids. Germline loops: CDR1 SGHRS, CDR2 YFSETQ.

This chain links TRBV14 with TRBJ1-1, with TRBD1 as a possible D gene (5 bases). The CDR3 contains 15 residues. Germline CDR1 SGHDN, CDR2 FVKESK. V was pared by 1 base and J by 5 bases, with 14 bases between. The DNA of the CDR3 is TGTGCCAGCAGCCAAGTTTTCGGGGGGATGACTGAAGCTTTCTTT. It is translated as CASSQVFGGMTEAFF.

The chain couples TRBV6-5 to TRBJ2-2; TRBD1 is a possible D gene (5 bases). Germline CDR1 is MNHEY and CDR2 is SVGAGI. Trimming removed 8 bases at V and 1 base at J, with 14 bases between. CDR3 length: 15 residues. CDR3 sequence reads: CASYSMTENTGELFF. The CDR3, as DNA: TGTGCCAGCTACTCCATGACAGAGAACACCGGGGAGCTGTTTTTT.